The rows below give T cell receptor beta chains drawn from one sample of a study of post-analysis software for immune sequencing data. MiXCR, run by TCRdb on the PCR reads, gives a single entry per CDR3 protein. Among hundreds of thousands of distinct CDR3 sequences listed, roughly 38% were seen once. Specimen: blood. The receptor set was obtained from a girl between 2 and 10 years old with multiple sclerosis. CDR3s include the opening cysteine and the closing phenylalanine or tryptophan. The order of the fields is clone size, V gene, D gene, J gene, CDR3 DNA, CDR3 protein. A D gene is named only where the DNA matches it firmly. Clone size is stated in some rows and not others, as once, few, many or a class when expanded.

abundance: few
v_gene: TRBV29-1
d_gene: -
j_gene: TRBJ2-3
CDR3nt: TGCAGCGTTGAAGAGGGGGGAGGAAGTACGCAGTATTTT
CDR3aa: CSVEEGGGSTQYF

abundance: few
v_gene: TRBV5-1
d_gene: TRBD2
j_gene: TRBJ2-5
CDR3nt: TGCGCCAGCAGCTTGGGGCCGGGACTACAAGAGACCCAGTACTTC
CDR3aa: CASSLGPGLQETQYF

abundance: -
v_gene: TRBV20-1
d_gene: -
j_gene: TRBJ2-7
CDR3nt: TGCAGTGCCCGAAGCCAGGGTCGGTACGAGCAGTACTTC
CDR3aa: CSARSQGRYEQYF

abundance: -
v_gene: TRBV5-1
d_gene: TRBD1
j_gene: TRBJ2-1
CDR3nt: TGCGCCAGCAGCTTAACCTCGACAGGGAGAGATGAGCAGTTCTTC
CDR3aa: CASSLTSTGRDEQFF

abundance: -
v_gene: TRBV12-3/TRBV12-4
d_gene: -
j_gene: TRBJ2-5
CDR3nt: TGTGCCAGCAGTTTTTTAGCCCGTGAGACCCAGTACTTC
CDR3aa: CASSFLARETQYF

abundance: few
v_gene: TRBV10-3
d_gene: TRBD2
j_gene: TRBJ2-3
CDR3nt: TGTGCCATCAGTGCTAATAGCGGGAGACCAGATACGCAGTATTTT
CDR3aa: CAISANSGRPDTQYF

abundance: -
v_gene: TRBV5-1
d_gene: TRBD2
j_gene: TRBJ2-5
CDR3nt: TGCGCCAGCAGCAACGGGGGGGTCCGAGAGACCCAGTACTTC
CDR3aa: CASSNGGVRETQYF

abundance: -
v_gene: TRBV6-1
d_gene: -
j_gene: TRBJ2-3
CDR3nt: TGTGCCAGCAGTGAAGATCGCGACTCCAGCCCCGATACGCAGTATTTT
CDR3aa: CASSEDRDSSPDTQYF

abundance: -
v_gene: TRBV29-1
d_gene: TRBD2
j_gene: TRBJ2-7
CDR3nt: TGCAGCGTGGTTCCCGGACTAGCGGGTAATGAGCAGTACTTC
CDR3aa: CSVVPGLAGNEQYF

abundance: -
v_gene: TRBV4-2
d_gene: -
j_gene: TRBJ1-5
CDR3nt: TGTGCCAGCAGCCAAGAACTGGTGGGCAGCAATCAGCCCCAGCATTTT
CDR3aa: CASSQELVGSNQPQHF

abundance: -
v_gene: TRBV20-1
d_gene: -
j_gene: TRBJ2-7
CDR3nt: TGCAGTGCTAGAGATACGGGTTTGTCCTACGAGCAGTACTTC
CDR3aa: CSARDTGLSYEQYF

abundance: -
v_gene: TRBV4-3
d_gene: TRBD1
j_gene: TRBJ1-2
CDR3nt: TGCGCCAGCAGCCAAGTAACAGGGGACTATGGCTACACCTTC
CDR3aa: CASSQVTGDYGYTF

abundance: -
v_gene: TRBV6-2/TRBV6-3
d_gene: -
j_gene: TRBJ2-1
CDR3nt: TGTGCCAGCGTGTGGGGGGCCAACAATGAGCAGTTCTTC
CDR3aa: CASVWGANNEQFF

abundance: -
v_gene: TRBV14
d_gene: -
j_gene: TRBJ2-7
CDR3nt: TGTGCCAGCAGCCCACGGGGACATAGCTCCTACGAGCAGTACTTC
CDR3aa: CASSPRGHSSYEQYF

abundance: -
v_gene: TRBV25-1
d_gene: -
j_gene: TRBJ2-7
CDR3nt: TGTGCCAGCAGTGAATGGGGGGACCCGAGGAACGAGCAGTACTTC
CDR3aa: CASSEWGDPRNEQYF

abundance: -
v_gene: TRBV6-4
d_gene: -
j_gene: TRBJ2-1
CDR3nt: TGTGCCAGCAGTGCGCAGGGGAGCAGTAATGAGCAGTTCTTC
CDR3aa: CASSAQGSSNEQFF